Included here is one T cell receptor beta chain sequence, with context. The entry originates in a study of blood T cell repertoires in COVID-19. Study-level background: The United States, Italy and Spain supplied acute and convalescent COVID-19 samples.

Living in 24 US areas, the participants were between roughly 18 and 90 years of age. Participant-given clinical history determined each cohort assignment. Germline assignment: CDR1 MDHEN and CDR2 SYDVKM. This CDR3 spans 15 amino acids. Between the trimmed V and J ends, which lost 6 bases and 5 bases, there was a span of 19 bases. Original processing methods: It was from reference gene primer amplification that nucleated cell counts were estimated. Clones were read by immunoSEQ multiplex PCR, and TCRdb kept only the in-frame ones, dropping some. That table furnishes V, J and clone size, whereas the DNA furnished D and trimming. The sample records approximately 280,000 clones, 90% being singletons.

The chain uses TRBV28 and TRBJ1-2; D remains unclear. What was sequenced was PBMCs or T cells enriched from blood (not recorded which). The receptor comes from a woman aged 18-29 years with acute COVID-19. The CDR3 region has the DNA TGTGCCAGCAGATACCCTCGAGATACGGTTTATGGCTACACCTTC. Translated: CASRYPRDTVYGYTF.